The source of this TCR beta chain is a study of CD8 T cells in ankylosing spondylitis. The study's findings and limits: Characteristic of ankylosing spondylitis blood, it appeared, was a TCR beta motif comprising 7 to 9 highly homologous variants.

Of note for this clonotype: Its target is not known.

From the 5' RACE reads, TCRdb called clonotypes with MiXCR, one entry per CDR3 protein. The repertoire includes around 130,000 distinct CDR3 sequences, roughly 15% of them detected once, and roughly 30% sits in the top ten. The CDR3 loop spans 16 amino acids. CDR1 is MNHEY, CDR2 SVGAGI, per germline. Trimming shortened V by 0 bases and J by 3 bases, and 12 bases separated the two germline ends. The sequence came from a male donor with ankylosing spondylitis. Sequencing was performed on blood, either unsorted or a sorted T cell fraction (not recorded which). The V gene is TRBV6-5, the J gene TRBJ1-5, with a tentative D call TRBD1 (5 bases). The CDR3 sequence: CASSYSGQGTNQPQHF. The CDR3, as DNA: TGTGCCAGCAGTTACTCTGGGCAGGGTACCAATCAGCCCCAGCATTTT.